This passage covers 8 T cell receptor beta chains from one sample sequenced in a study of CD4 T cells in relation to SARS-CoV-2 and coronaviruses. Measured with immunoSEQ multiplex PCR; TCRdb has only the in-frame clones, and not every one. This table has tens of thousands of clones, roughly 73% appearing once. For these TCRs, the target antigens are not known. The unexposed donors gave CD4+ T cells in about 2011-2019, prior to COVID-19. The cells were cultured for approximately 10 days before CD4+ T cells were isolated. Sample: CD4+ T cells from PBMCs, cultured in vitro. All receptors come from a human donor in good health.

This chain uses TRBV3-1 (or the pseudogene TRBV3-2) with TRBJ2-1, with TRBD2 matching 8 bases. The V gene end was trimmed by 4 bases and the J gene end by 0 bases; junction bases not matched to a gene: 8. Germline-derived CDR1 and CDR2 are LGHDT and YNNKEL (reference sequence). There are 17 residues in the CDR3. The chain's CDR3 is CASSPATSASSYNEQFF. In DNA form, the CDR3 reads TGTGCCAGCAGCCCCGCGACTAGCGCTAGCTCCTACAATGAGCAGTTCTTC.

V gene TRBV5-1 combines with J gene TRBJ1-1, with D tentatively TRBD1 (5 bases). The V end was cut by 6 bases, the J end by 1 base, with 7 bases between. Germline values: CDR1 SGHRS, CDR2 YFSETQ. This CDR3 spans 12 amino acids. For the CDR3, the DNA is TGCGCCAGCAAAGACAGGAACACTGAAGCTTTCTTT. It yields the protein CASKDRNTEAFF.

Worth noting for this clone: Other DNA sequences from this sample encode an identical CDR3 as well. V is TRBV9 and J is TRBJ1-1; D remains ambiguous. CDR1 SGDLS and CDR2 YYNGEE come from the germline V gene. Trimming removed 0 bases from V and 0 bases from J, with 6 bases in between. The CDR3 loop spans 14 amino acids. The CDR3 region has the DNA TGTGCCAGCAGCGTAGAATCCATGAACACTGAAGCTTTCTTT. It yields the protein CASSVESMNTEAFF.

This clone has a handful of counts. CDR3 loop: CARSGATASETQYF. In nucleotides, the CDR3 is TGTGCCCGTAGCGGTGCTACGGCGTCGGAGACCCAGTACTTC. The chain joins TRBV2 to TRBJ2-5, with a weak D call TRBD2 (6 bases). This CDR3 contains 14 residues. V lost 11 bases to trimming and J lost 5 bases, with 21 bases between them. Germline V gene data show CDR1 as SNHLY and CDR2 as FYNNEI.

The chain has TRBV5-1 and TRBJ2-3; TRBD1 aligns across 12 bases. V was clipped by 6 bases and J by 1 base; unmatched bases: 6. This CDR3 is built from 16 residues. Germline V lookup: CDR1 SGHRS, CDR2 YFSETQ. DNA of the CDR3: TGCGCCAGCATTACCGGGACAGGGGGCCGCACAGATACGCAGTATTTT. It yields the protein CASITGTGGRTDTQYF.

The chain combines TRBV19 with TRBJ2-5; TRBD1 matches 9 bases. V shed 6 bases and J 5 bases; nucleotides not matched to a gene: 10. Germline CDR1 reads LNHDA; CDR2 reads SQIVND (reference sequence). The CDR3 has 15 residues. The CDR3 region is CASSPGTGRRETQYF. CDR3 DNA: TGTGCCAGTAGCCCCGGGACAGGGCGGAGGGAGACCCAGTACTTC.

The CDR3 region has the DNA TGCAGCGCTTGCCCTAGGTCTAGCGGCGGAGCTTTCTTT. As protein: CSACPRSSGGAFF. The chain carries TRBV29-1 and TRBJ1-1, with no clear D. The CDR3 consists of 13 residues. V lost 7 bases and J lost 10, with 22 bases in between. Germline values: CDR1 SQVTM, CDR2 ANQGSEA.

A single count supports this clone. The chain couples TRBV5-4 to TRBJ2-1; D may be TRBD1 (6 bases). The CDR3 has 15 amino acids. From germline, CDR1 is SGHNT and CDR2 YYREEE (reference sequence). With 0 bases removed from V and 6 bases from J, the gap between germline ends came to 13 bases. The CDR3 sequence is CASSLGSGDGNEQFF. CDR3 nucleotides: TGTGCCAGCAGCTTGGGGTCAGGGGACGGCAATGAGCAGTTCTTC.